These 25 T cell receptor beta chains were all obtained from the same sample, sequenced in a study of blood T cell repertoires in COVID-19. Clones were sequenced by immunoSEQ multiplex PCR, and TCRdb holds only the in-frame ones, with some missing. This table has approximately 290,000 clones, roughly 90% appearing once. Sequenced: peripheral blood. The source of these receptors is a man aged 25 to 40 with acute or convalescent COVID-19.

The rearrangement joins TRBV9 to TRBJ1-6; D unresolved. V lost 1 base, J lost 4 bases, and 6 bases lay in between. Germline CDR1 SGDLS, CDR2 YYNGEE. The CDR3 is 14 residues long. The CDR3 region is CASSVQIYNSPLHF. CDR3 coding DNA: TGTGCCAGCAGCGTACAGATTTATAATTCACCCCTCCACTTT.

This chain links TRBV28 with TRBJ1-2; D is possibly TRBD1 (5 bases). The CDR3 covers 11 residues. Germline V gives CDR1 MDHEN, CDR2 SYDVKM. The V end lost 6 bases, the J end lost 7 bases, and 9 bases lay between the germline ends. The CDR3 coding sequence is TGTGCCAGCAGGAGACAGTCTGGCTACACCTTC. Its protein is CASRRQSGYTF.

The chain is built from TRBV7-8 and TRBJ2-7; possible D gene TRBD1, 5 bases. CDR1 and CDR2 from the germline V gene are SGHVS and FQNEAQ. This CDR3 spans 15 amino acids. V shed 1 base and J shed 3 bases, with 13 bases lying between them. In DNA form, the CDR3 reads TGTGCCAGCAGCTTAGAAGCAGGGTTGAGCTACGAGCAGTACTTC. It is translated as CASSLEAGLSYEQYF.

V and J are TRBV3-1 (or the pseudogene TRBV3-2) and TRBJ2-2; 8 positions match TRBD2. Germline CDR1 LGHDT, CDR2 YNNKEL (reference sequence). The trim removed 4 bases at V and 11 bases at J, leaving 12 bases unmatched. The CDR3 covers 15 residues. Here the CDR3 reads CASSPRGLVKNELFF. CDR3 bases: TGTGCCAGCAGCCCCCGGGGACTAGTCAAAAACGAGCTGTTTTTT.

The chain recombines TRBV5-1 with TRBJ2-3, with 13 positions matching TRBD2. J gave up 2 bases and V 7 bases, and 7 bases lay outside the gene matches. The CDR3 extends over 16 amino acids. Germline lookup yields CDR1 SGHRS and CDR2 YFSETQ. The CDR3 nucleotides read TGCGCCAGCGCGACTAGCGGGGGGATCCCCACAGATACGCAGTATTTT. Amino acids: CASATSGGIPTDTQYF. The complete variable domain, with remaining parts taken from reference TRBV5-1 and TRBJ2-3, reads KAGVTQTPRYLIKTRGQQVTLSCSPISGHRSVSWYQQTPGQGLQFLFEYFSETQRNKGNFPGRFSGRQFSNSRSEMNVSTLELGDSALYLCASATSGGIPTDTQYFGPGTRLTVL.

The rearrangement links TRBV9 to TRBJ2-1; 11 positions agree with TRBD2. V gave up 4 bases and J gave up 4 bases; unmatched junction bases: 7. Per germline, CDR1 SGDLS and CDR2 YYNGEE. The CDR3 totals 16 residues. The CDR3 sequence is CASSPIAGGPYNEQFF. The CDR3 coding sequence is TGTGCCAGCAGCCCTATAGCGGGAGGGCCATACAATGAGCAGTTCTTC.

This chain links TRBV13 with TRBJ2-5, with D tentatively TRBD2 (6 bases). CDR3 size: 15 residues. V was trimmed by 5 bases and J by 4 bases, leaving 17 bases between them. Germline-derived CDR1 and CDR2 are PRHDT and FYEKMQ (reference sequence). In DNA form, the CDR3 reads TGTGCCAGCAGCAGAAGTCGACTGGGAGGAGAGACCCAGTACTTC. Protein product: CASSRSRLGGETQYF.

This chain joins TRBV6-5 and TRBJ1-5; weak D call: TRBD1 (6 bases). Germline V lookup: CDR1 MNHEY, CDR2 SVGAGI. Trimming pared 9 bases from V and 1 base from J, leaving 13 bases between. The CDR3 totals 14 residues. CDR3 bases: TGTGCCAGTAGAGGGGGGGACAGCAATCAGCCCCAGCATTTT. Protein product: CASRGGDSNQPQHF.

The J gene is TRBJ1-5, the V gene TRBV18; 7 positions agree with TRBD1. Per the germline V gene, CDR1 is KGHSH and CDR2 is LQKENI. Trimming removed 5 bases from V and 2 bases from J; junction bases left unmatched: 6. This CDR3 contains 15 residues. The CDR3 loop is CASSSEQGRNQPQHF. The CDR3 DNA reads TGTGCCAGCTCATCCGAACAGGGGCGCAATCAGCCCCAGCATTTT.

The V call is TRBV5-1, the J call TRBJ2-5; D possibly corresponds to TRBD1 (6 bases). The germline V and J ends were trimmed by 4 bases and 5 bases, with 15 bases remaining between them. The germline V gene encodes CDR1 SGHRS and CDR2 YFSETQ. The CDR3 loop spans 14 amino acids. CDR3 residues: CASSPGWGQETQYF. As DNA, the CDR3 is TGCGCCAGCAGCCCCGGATGGGGGCAGGAGACCCAGTACTTC. Full variable domain (remainder filled in from reference TRBV5-1 and TRBJ2-5): KAGVTQTPRYLIKTRGQQVTLSCSPISGHRSVSWYQQTPGQGLQFLFEYFSETQRNKGNFPGRFSGRQFSNSRSEMNVSTLELGDSALYLCASSPGWGQETQYFGPGTRLLVL.

A single count supports this clone. The V call is TRBV3-1 (or the pseudogene TRBV3-2), the J call TRBJ2-7, with D possibly TRBD1 on 6 matching bases. The germline V and J ends were trimmed by 3 bases and 0 bases, with 9 bases remaining between them. From germline, CDR1 is LGHDT and CDR2 YNNKEL (reference sequence). The CDR3 runs to 14 residues. As DNA, the CDR3 is TGTGCCAGCAGCCAGGACAGACACTCCTACGAGCAGTACTTC. Protein sequence: CASSQDRHSYEQYF.

CDR3 region: CASSPTSGLTNDEQYF. Here the CDR3 DNA reads TGCGCCAGCAGCCCCACTAGCGGTCTAACTAACGACGAGCAGTACTTC. The chain joins TRBV5-1 to TRBJ2-7, with 8 nucleotides matching TRBD2. Unmatched junction bases numbered 14, after V lost 4 bases and J lost 5 bases. The germline CDR1 and CDR2 sequences are SGHRS and YFSETQ. This CDR3 contains 16 residues.

The chain carries TRBV6-5 and TRBJ1-2, with a weak D call TRBD1 (5 bases). Germline CDR1 MNHEY, CDR2 SVGAGI. The V end was cut by 5 bases, the J end by 4 bases, with 14 bases between. The CDR3 has 14 residues. The CDR3 sequence: CASSPMTEAYGYTF. The CDR3 coding sequence is TGTGCCAGCAGTCCTATGACAGAAGCCTATGGCTACACCTTC.

V usage is TRBV18 and J usage is TRBJ1-3; no clear D. CDR1 KGHSH and CDR2 LQKENI come from the germline V gene. The CDR3 runs to 16 residues. V shed 1 base and J shed 0 bases, with 10 bases lying between them. The CDR3, as DNA: TGTGCCAGCTCACCACAACCCGGAGTCTCTGGAAACACCATATATTTT. It encodes CASSPQPGVSGNTIYF.

The chain combines TRBV7-9 with TRBJ1-5; no clear D gene. This CDR3 region has 12 residues. Germline V gives CDR1 SEHNR, CDR2 FQNEAQ (reference sequence). Trimming pared 4 bases from V and 4 bases from J, leaving 5 bases between. CDR3 region: CASSSPNQPQHF. The CDR3 nucleotides read TGTGCCAGCAGCTCTCCGAATCAGCCCCAGCATTTT.

The J gene is TRBJ2-5, the V gene TRBV6-2 or TRBV6-3; TRBD2 agrees at 13 bases. The CDR3 is 17 amino acids. CDR1 is MNHEY, CDR2 SVGEGT, per germline. With 4 bases clipped from V and 5 bases from J, the junction kept 10 bases outside the gene matches. DNA of the CDR3: TGTGCCAGCAGTTCGGGGACTAGCGGGGAGGAGGGTGAGACCCAGTACTTC. Translating it yields CASSSGTSGEEGETQYF.

This chain joins TRBV7-9 and TRBJ2-2; tentative D call: TRBD1 (6 bases). Germline V CDR1 and CDR2: SEHNR, FQNEAQ (reference sequence). V was pared by 1 base and J by 3 bases, with 6 bases between. The CDR3 spans 14 residues. The CDR3 spells CASSLDRDTGELFF. The CDR3 DNA sequence: TGTGCCAGCAGCTTAGACAGGGACACCGGGGAGCTGTTTTTT. The full variable domain, in which reference TRBV7-9 and TRBJ2-2 provide the parts outside the CDR3, is DTGVSQNPRHKITKRGQNVTFRCDPISEHNRLYWYRQTLGQGPEFLTYFQNEAQLEKSRLLSDRFSAERPKGSFSTLEIQRTEQGDSAMYLCASSLDRDTGELFFGEGSRLTVL.

The rearrangement links TRBV7-2 to TRBJ2-7, with TRBD1 as a possible D gene (5 bases). This CDR3 is 13 amino acids long. Germline CDR1 reads SGHTA; CDR2 reads FQGNSA. V lost 4 bases, J lost 5 bases, and 12 bases lay in between. CDR3 loop: CASSYWQGNEQYF. The CDR3 DNA sequence: TGTGCCAGCAGCTACTGGCAGGGTAACGAGCAGTACTTC.

This sequence joins TRBV7-6 and TRBJ2-2, with 12 bases fitting TRBD2. The germline CDR1 and CDR2 sequences are SGHVS and FNYEAQ. Trimming removed 3 bases from V and 7 bases from J; junction bases left unmatched: 9. The CDR3 runs to 17 residues. In DNA form, the CDR3 reads TGTGCCAGCAGCTTGAAGACTAGCGGGAGTATAGTCGGGGAGCTGTTTTTT. It encodes CASSLKTSGSIVGELFF.

This chain joins TRBV9 and TRBJ2-1, with TRBD1 matching 8 bases. The CDR3 contains 15 residues. Unmatched junction bases numbered 11, after V lost 4 bases and J lost 8 bases. CDR1 SGDLS and CDR2 YYNGEE come from the germline V gene. The CDR3 protein is CASSPHRTGWDEQFF. The CDR3 coding sequence is TGTGCCAGCAGCCCACATAGGACAGGGTGGGATGAGCAGTTCTTC.

The chain links TRBV27 to TRBJ1-2, with 10 bases identical to TRBD1. CDR1 and CDR2 from the germline V gene are MNHEY and SMNVEV (reference sequence). The CDR3 extends over 17 amino acids. Trimming cost V 2 bases and J 2 bases; bases outside gene matches: 8. CDR3 sequence: CASSLVGQGFSNYGYTF. CDR3 coding DNA: TGTGCCAGCAGTTTAGTGGGACAGGGGTTCTCCAACTATGGCTACACCTTC.

In the case of this clone: One end of the junction fails to match germline, which may point to a read error. V gene TRBV18 combines with J gene TRBJ1-3; 9 bases are a match to TRBD1. Germline assignment: CDR1 KGHSH and CDR2 LQKENI. There are 15 residues in the CDR3. The CDR3 sequence is CASSPQGASGNTIYF. The CDR3 coding sequence is TGTGCCAGCTCTCCACAGGGGGCTTCTGGAAACACCATATATTTT.

This chain uses TRBV7-9 with TRBJ1-4; D call uncertain. This CDR3 region has 17 residues. The V end lost 1 base, the J end lost 12 bases, and 24 bases lay between the germline ends. CDR1 and CDR2 (germline): SEHNR, FQNEAQ (reference sequence). In nucleotides, the CDR3 is TGTGCCAGCAGCTTAGGGCACACGGGAGACACCGGTGGCGAACTGTTTTTT. Amino acids: CASSLGHTGDTGGELFF.

The gene calls are TRBV5-5 and TRBJ1-1; D call uncertain. The V and J ends lost 0 bases and 1 base respectively, with 10 bases between them. CDR1 and CDR2 (germline): SGHKS, YYEKEE (reference sequence). This CDR3 spans 15 amino acids. The CDR3 loop is CASSLAVLGNTEAFF. In nucleotides, the CDR3 is TGTGCCAGCAGCTTGGCGGTCCTTGGGAACACTGAAGCTTTCTTT.

The rearrangement uses TRBV4-1 and TRBJ1-1; D not resolved. The CDR3 totals 15 residues. With 0 bases removed from V and 8 bases from J, the gap between germline ends came to 16 bases. CDR1 and CDR2 (germline): MGHRA, YSYEKL. Written as DNA, the CDR3 is TGCGCCAGCAGCCAAGATTCGACATATCCGAGAGAAGCTTTCTTT. As protein: CASSQDSTYPREAFF.